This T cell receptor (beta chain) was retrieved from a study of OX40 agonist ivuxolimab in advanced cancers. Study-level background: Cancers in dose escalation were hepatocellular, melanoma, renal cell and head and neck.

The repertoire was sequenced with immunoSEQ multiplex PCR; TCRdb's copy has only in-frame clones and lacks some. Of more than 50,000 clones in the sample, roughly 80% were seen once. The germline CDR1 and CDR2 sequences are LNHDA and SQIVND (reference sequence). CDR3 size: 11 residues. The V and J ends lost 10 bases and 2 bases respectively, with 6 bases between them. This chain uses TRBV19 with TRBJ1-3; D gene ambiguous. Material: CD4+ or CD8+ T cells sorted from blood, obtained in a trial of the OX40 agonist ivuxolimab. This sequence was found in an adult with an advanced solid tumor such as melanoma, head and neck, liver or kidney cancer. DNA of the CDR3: TGTGCCACCCAGCCTGGAAACACCATATATTTT. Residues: CATQPGNTIYF. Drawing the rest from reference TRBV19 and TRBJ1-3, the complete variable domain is DGGITQSPKYLFRKEGQNVTLSCEQNLNHDAMYWYRQDPGQGLRLIYYSQIVNDFQKGDIAEGYSVSREKKESFPLTVTSAQKNPTAFYLCATQPGNTIYFGEGSWLTVV.